This T cell receptor (beta chain) is drawn from a study of blood T cell repertoires in COVID-19. Study information: The United States, Italy and Spain provided the acute and convalescent COVID-19 samples. In each case, the material was cDNA or gDNA derived from T cells, B-cell-depleted T cells, or PBMCs.

Sequencing used immunoSEQ multiplex PCR; TCRdb keeps in-frame clones, though not all of them. The table includes roughly 290,000 clones, roughly 84% detected once. In germline, CDR1 is ENHRY, CDR2 SYGVKD. The CDR3 is 12 amino acids. The junction had 6 bases not matched to a gene; V was cut back by 11 bases and J by 5 bases. Sequencing input: peripheral blood. The genes are TRBV10-3 and TRBJ2-1; TRBD2 aligns across 7 bases. This receptor was identified in a human donor with COVID-19, enrolled during active disease. The donor label of this sample is uncertain. The chain's CDR3 is CASDSGDNEQFF. The CDR3 DNA follows: TGTGCCTCAGACAGCGGGGACAATGAGCAGTTCTTC.